This TCR beta chain emerged from a study of blood T cell repertoires in COVID-19. Original methodology: Amplification with reference gene primers provided the estimates of nucleated cell counts. Assay: immunoSEQ multiplex PCR; the TCRdb copy retains only in-frame clones and omits some. The V and J calls and the clone size are those of that table, but D and trimming were determined from the DNA. Counted here are about 90,000 clones, around 87% occurring once; the ten biggest clones make up about 18%. After removal of 3 bases from V and 6 bases from J, the junction contained 7 bases not matched to a gene. CDR3 size: 15 residues. Germline loops: CDR1 MNHNS, CDR2 SASEGT.

The TCR was taken from a human donor in a cohort sampled during active COVID-19. V gene TRBV6-1 combines with J gene TRBJ1-5, with 8 bases lining up with TRBD1. The sequenced material came from peripheral blood. CDR3 sequence reads: CASSETPGGFQPQHF. DNA for the CDR3: TGTGCCAGCAGTGAGACGCCAGGGGGCTTTCAGCCCCAGCATTTT.